This is a list of T cell receptor beta chains from one sample in a study of T-cell reconstitution after alpha-beta-depleted transplantation in children. One entry per CDR3 protein results from TCRdb running MiXCR on the PCR reads. Of around 440,000 distinct CDR3 sequences detected, 8% to 11% appear once; the ten largest clones hold approximately 2%. The specimen comprised PBMCs, sampled before TCRalphabeta/CD19-depleted stem cell transplant. The receptor source for this set is a child aged 2 to 15 with inherited bone marrow failure, due to receive a stem cell transplant. Both conserved end residues are part of each CDR3. A D gene is named only where the DNA matches it firmly. Expanded clones get a size class; other rows say once, few or many, or leave the size out.

d_gene	j_gene	v_gene	abundance	CDR3aa	CDR3nt
NA	TRBJ2-4	TRBV3-1	NA	CACCHRGILGTKNIQYF	TGTGCCTGCTGCCACCGGGGGATACTCGGGACCAAAAACATTCAGTACTTC
NA	TRBJ2-1	TRBV7-6	many	CASSLTRLVGRGPPFSYNEQFF	TGTGCCAGCAGCTTAACACGATTGGTCGGCAGGGGACCCCCCTTCTCCTACAATGAGCAGTTCTTC
NA	TRBJ2-2	TRBV27	many	CASSLRGEVPGELFF	TGTGCCAGCAGTTTACGAGGGGAAGTCCCCGGGGAGCTGTTTTTT
NA	TRBJ2-1	TRBV7-2	few	CASSWTAPNEQFF	TGTGCCAGCAGCTGGACCGCACCTAATGAGCAGTTCTTC
TRBD1	TRBJ2-3	TRBV7-2	many	CASRTGTGGQDTQYF	TGTGCCAGCAGAACCGGGACAGGGGGCCAAGATACGCAGTATTTT
TRBD1	TRBJ1-2	TRBV11-1	many	CASSFQLRGGEANYGYTF	TGTGCCAGCAGCTTTCAGCTGAGAGGGGGCGAAGCTAACTATGGCTACACCTTC
TRBD2	TRBJ2-7	TRBV10-3	many	CAISEGTSGRALYEQYF	TGTGCCATCAGTGAAGGGACTAGCGGGAGGGCCTTGTACGAGCAGTACTTC
TRBD2	TRBJ2-1	TRBV20-1	NA	CSAGSALAGVYNEQFF	TGCAGTGCGGGATCGGCACTAGCGGGAGTTTACAATGAGCAGTTCTTC
NA	TRBJ2-7	TRBV28	many	CASSFRGFLSYEQYF	TGTGCCAGCAGTTTCCGGGGGTTCCTCTCCTACGAGCAGTACTTC
NA	TRBJ2-5	TRBV5-1	many	CASSLVEYQETQYF	TGCGCCAGCAGCCTGGTAGAGTACCAAGAGACCCAGTACTTC
TRBD1	TRBJ1-6	TRBV5-4	many	CASSSGGTGALEPLHF	TGTGCCAGCAGCTCCGGTGGGACAGGGGCTTTGGAACCCCTCCACTTT
TRBD2	TRBJ2-3	TRBV4-3	many	CASSPTTLRTRISDTQYF	TGCGCCAGCAGCCCCACCACGTTACGGACTAGGATATCAGATACGCAGTATTTT
NA	TRBJ2-7	TRBV4-3	many	CASSQDPVSYEQYF	TGCGCCAGCAGCCAAGATCCCGTATCCTACGAGCAGTACTTC
NA	TRBJ1-1	TRBV2	NA	CASSDSGGKAFF	TGTGCCAGCAGTGATTCGGGGGGCAAGGCTTTCTTT
NA	TRBJ2-7	TRBV12-3/TRBV12-4	many	CASSFSRFYEQYF	TGTGCCAGCAGTTTCTCCAGGTTCTACGAGCAGTACTTC
TRBD2	TRBJ2-7	TRBV20-1	NA	CSATPSGTVNEQYF	TGCAGTGCCACCCCTAGCGGGACCGTCAACGAGCAGTACTTC
TRBD2	TRBJ2-1	TRBV6-5	many	CASRTSGGYNEQFF	TGTGCCAGCAGGACTAGCGGGGGATACAATGAGCAGTTCTTC
TRBD2	TRBJ2-1	TRBV19	few	CASSIKVLAGSYNEQFF	TGTGCCAGTAGTATAAAAGTCCTAGCGGGCTCCTACAATGAGCAGTTCTTC
TRBD2	TRBJ2-7	TRBV20-1	NA	CSAREPPGLAGVEQYF	TGCAGTGCTAGAGAGCCACCGGGACTAGCGGGAGTCGAGCAGTACTTC
TRBD1	TRBJ2-1	TRBV9	many	CASSVAQGQGDGYNEQFF	TGTGCCAGCAGCGTAGCCCAAGGACAGGGTGACGGCTACAATGAGCAGTTCTTC
NA	TRBJ2-1	TRBV4-2	many	CASSQVSETYNEQFF	TGTGCCAGCAGCCAAGTGTCAGAAACGTACAATGAGCAGTTCTTC
NA	TRBJ2-7	TRBV4-3	many	CASSQDAGPTYEQYF	TGCGCCAGCAGCCAAGATGCAGGGCCAACCTACGAGCAGTACTTC
NA	TRBJ1-5	TRBV20-1	many	CSASRGPYSNQPQHF	TGCAGTGCTAGTCGCGGGCCATATAGCAATCAGCCCCAGCATTTT
NA	TRBJ2-7	TRBV29-1	many	CSVIDRSSYEQYF	TGCAGCGTGATTGACAGGTCCTCCTACGAGCAGTACTTC
TRBD1	TRBJ2-6	TRBV11-2	many	CASSLGQYSGANVLTF	TGTGCCAGCAGCTTGGGACAGTACTCTGGGGCCAACGTCCTGACTTTC
TRBD2	TRBJ2-2	TRBV20-1	many	CSAAPGTSVYTGELFF	TGCAGTGCTGCGCCCGGGACTAGCGTATACACCGGGGAGCTGTTTTTT
NA	TRBJ2-1	TRBV7-9	NA	CASSLGEVISPYNEQFF	TGTGCCAGCAGCTTAGGAGAGGTAATTAGCCCGTACAATGAGCAGTTCTTC
NA	TRBJ2-1	TRBV27	few	CASSFNTLATLGNEQFF	TGTGCCAGCAGTTTCAATACCTTAGCGACTCTCGGGAATGAGCAGTTCTTC
NA	TRBJ2-3	TRBV28	many	CASSLPSGVGVRTDTQYF	TGTGCCAGCAGTTTACCGTCAGGAGTGGGAGTAAGGACAGATACGCAGTATTTT
NA	TRBJ2-7	TRBV29-1	NA	CSGVGEGEQYF	TGCAGCGGTGTGGGGGAAGGCGAGCAGTACTTC
TRBD1	TRBJ1-3	TRBV13	NA	CASSLAGGSGNTIYF	TGTGCCAGCAGCTTAGCAGGGGGCTCTGGAAACACCATATATTTT
NA	TRBJ2-7	TRBV11-2	few	CASSLVIRVHYEQYF	TGTGCCAGCAGCCTAGTGATAAGGGTGCACTACGAGCAGTACTTC
TRBD2	TRBJ2-5	TRBV6-5	many	CASSYSAGVGETQYF	TGTGCCAGCAGTTACTCGGCGGGAGTAGGTGAGACCCAGTACTTC
TRBD2	TRBJ2-3	TRBV2	NA	CASSTRLAGSDTQYF	TGTGCCAGCAGCACGAGACTAGCGGGATCTGATACGCAGTATTTT
NA	TRBJ1-3	TRBV20-1	many	CSARIRGNTIYF	TGCAGTGCTAGAATACGGGGAAACACCATATATTTT
NA	TRBJ2-1	TRBV11-1	many	CASSLNFRERTSSYNEQFF	TGTGCCAGCAGCTTAAATTTTCGCGAGCGGACCAGCTCCTACAATGAGCAGTTCTTC
TRBD2	TRBJ2-1	TRBV20-1	many	CSADRISGRTGNEQFF	TGCAGTGCCGATAGGATTAGCGGGAGAACGGGCAATGAGCAGTTCTTC
TRBD2	TRBJ2-3	TRBV6-6	NA	CASSYSKTGLAFSTDTQYF	TGTGCCAGCAGTTACTCTAAAACGGGACTAGCCTTTAGCACAGATACGCAGTATTTT
NA	TRBJ2-7	TRBV28	many	CASSSPGEQYF	TGTGCCAGCAGTTCCCCAGGCGAGCAGTACTTC
TRBD2	TRBJ2-1	TRBV7-9	many	CASSLVTSGNNEQFF	TGTGCCAGCAGCTTAGTTACTAGCGGGAACAATGAGCAGTTCTTC
NA	TRBJ1-5	TRBV12-3/TRBV12-4	few	CASSFTVDQPQHF	TGTGCCAGCAGTTTCACAGTGGATCAGCCCCAGCATTTT
TRBD2	TRBJ2-1	TRBV12-3/TRBV12-4	few	CATKEVAGNEQFF	TGTGCCACCAAGGAGGTAGCGGGGAATGAGCAGTTCTTC
TRBD1	TRBJ1-2	TRBV13	many	CASSVGQTFYGYTF	TGTGCCAGCAGCGTGGGACAGACTTTCTATGGCTACACCTTC
NA	TRBJ1-1	TRBV2	many	CASLLKSGTPNTEAFF	TGTGCCAGCTTGCTGAAAAGCGGGACACCGAACACTGAAGCTTTCTTT
TRBD2	TRBJ2-1	TRBV27	many	CASSVNSGRALGEQFF	TGTGCCAGCAGTGTCAATAGCGGGAGGGCCTTAGGTGAGCAGTTCTTC
NA	TRBJ2-5	TRBV20-1	few	CSARVWALREETQYF	TGCAGTGCTAGAGTGTGGGCACTCAGGGAAGAGACCCAGTACTTC
NA	TRBJ2-4	TRBV4-3	few	CASSPSHWGGGKNIQYF	TGCGCCAGCAGCCCCTCGCACTGGGGTGGCGGTAAAAACATTCAGTACTTC
NA	TRBJ1-3	TRBV7-9	many	CASRDDPGNTIYF	TGTGCCAGCAGAGACGACCCGGGAAACACCATATATTTT
NA	TRBJ2-6	TRBV29-1	many	CSVRGTGANVLTF	TGCAGCGTGAGGGGTACTGGGGCCAACGTCCTGACTTTC
NA	TRBJ2-7	TRBV7-9	few	CASSFRNSYEQYF	TGTGCCAGCAGCTTCAGGAACTCCTACGAGCAGTACTTC
NA	TRBJ2-6	TRBV6-5	many	CASSYYYRGGGANVLTF	TGTGCCAGCAGTTACTATTACAGGGGGGGTGGGGCCAACGTCCTGACTTTC
NA	TRBJ1-1	TRBV20-1	many	CSARVPGMNTEAFF	TGCAGTGCTAGAGTGCCAGGGATGAACACTGAAGCTTTCTTT
TRBD2	TRBJ2-1	TRBV11-2	many	CASSSFGGRASEQFF	TGTGCCAGCAGCTCTTTCGGGGGGAGGGCCAGTGAGCAGTTCTTC
TRBD2	TRBJ2-1	TRBV27	many	CASSPHGGFNEQFF	TGTGCCAGCAGTCCCCACGGGGGGTTCAATGAGCAGTTCTTC